This T cell receptor (beta chain) appears in the sequencing data of a study of T-cell memory formation after mild COVID-19 (dated by TCRdb to the early 2020s). Some background on the complete study: Most TCR sequence clusters were specific to one of the two donors. Longitudinal TCRalpha and TCRbeta repertoire sequencing tracked T-cell clones expanding and contracting after mild COVID-19 in a couple of donors. Two young, previously healthy adult volunteers made up the cohort, one male and one female. Study-wide conclusions, independent of this receptor: Contracting CD4+ clones appeared mostly in the CM and EM memory subsets, whereas CD8+ clones were enriched in EMRA. Clones that contracted from day 15 to 85 showed balanced CD4/CD8 phenotypes, whereas a second wave of clones that expanded from day 15 to 37 leaned towards CD4+. The detection of some responding clones in pre-infection memory suggests that pre-existing cross-reactive memory T cells joined the SARS-CoV-2 response. The study included only a couple of mild cases, and larger cohorts that include severe cases with pre-infection samples were judged to be necessary. SARS-CoV-2 specificity was not confirmed for the second-wave clones peaking on day 37.

In this sample, this clonotype turned up a few times. This receptor's antigen is unknown. No clone much larger than this one lies a single base away; base qualities are absent. The CDR3 measures 15 amino acids from cysteine to phenylalanine. The sequence is cut down to CDR3 DNA, 45 bases in frame from base 1. V has 4 bases trimmed and J has 2 bases trimmed; junction bases matching no gene number 2. Ficoll-Paque density gradient centrifugation was the method used to isolate PBMCs. The reads were generated on an Illumina NovaSeq 6000. TCRalpha and TCRbeta cDNA libraries were built by 5'RACE with constant-segment primers, adding sample barcodes and unique molecular identifiers. RNA was extracted from every sample with Trizol reagent. Amplification of the libraries took two PCR steps, and the second step added a second sample barcode plus Illumina TruSeq adapters. The libraries were sequenced on an Illumina NovaSeq using 2 x 150 bp paired-end reads. The original methods were these. The reads were demultiplexed and collapsed into UMI-guided consensus sequences using migec v1.2.7. Using mixcr v2.1.11, UMI consensuses were aligned to TRA and TRB V and J templates and then assembled into clonotypes. Expanded or contracted clonotypes were those called significant by both edgeR and NoisET, with noise models trained on biological replicates. edgeR calls used a false discovery rate-adjusted p below 0.01 and a log2 fold-change threshold of 1. PCA with hierarchical clustering of max-normalized trajectories of the 1000 most abundant clonotypes was used as exploratory dynamics analysis. Separately sequenced CD4+ and CD8+ repertoires were used to assign a CD4 or CD8 phenotype to each responding clone. In TCRdb, the public reads were trimmed at Q25 with fastp and aligned with MiXCR, with productive beta chains retained. Here each entry gathers all rows of one CDR3 protein and keeps the most common genes and DNA. The V and J calls and clone size come from TCRdb's table, not from the authors' own analysis. The sample table shows 430,000 or so distinct CDR3 sequences, and approximately 23% are seen once. Together, the top ten hold 9.5% to 15% of the sample.

The source material was PBMCs or a T cell subset sorted from them (not recorded which). The V gene is TRBV12-3 or TRBV12-4 and the J gene is TRBJ2-6; 7 nucleotides in the junction match TRBD1. The clonotype was recovered from an adult woman who had mild COVID-19 (a few samples of this study predate the infection). The sample titles of this study are shuffled in the database, so cell type and time point are left out; the donor was told from shared clones. The nucleotide sequence reads TGTGCCAGCAGTTCTACAGGGGCTGGGGCCAACGTCCTGACTTTC. This sequence encodes CASSSTGAGANVLTF.